This TCR beta chain was recovered during a study of blood T cell repertoires in COVID-19. Study in general: The cDNA or gDNA used as material had been derived from T cells, B-cell-depleted T cells, or PBMCs.

Some clones are missing from TCRdb's copy, which holds only in-frame ones; the method was immunoSEQ multiplex PCR. The sample lists fewer than 150,000 clones, about 79% occurring once. V dropped 4 bases and J dropped 2; count of bases not matched to a gene: 9. This CDR3 comprises 16 residues. Looked up from germline, CDR1 is SGHRS and CDR2 is YFSETQ. Input material: peripheral blood. The source is an older man with acute or convalescent COVID-19. This chain links TRBV5-1 with TRBJ2-3, with 8 bases fitting TRBD2. CDR3 nucleotide sequence: TGCGCCAGCAGCCAGGGGCGGGGGGCCTTCACAGATACGCAGTATTTT. Translation: CASSQGRGAFTDTQYF.